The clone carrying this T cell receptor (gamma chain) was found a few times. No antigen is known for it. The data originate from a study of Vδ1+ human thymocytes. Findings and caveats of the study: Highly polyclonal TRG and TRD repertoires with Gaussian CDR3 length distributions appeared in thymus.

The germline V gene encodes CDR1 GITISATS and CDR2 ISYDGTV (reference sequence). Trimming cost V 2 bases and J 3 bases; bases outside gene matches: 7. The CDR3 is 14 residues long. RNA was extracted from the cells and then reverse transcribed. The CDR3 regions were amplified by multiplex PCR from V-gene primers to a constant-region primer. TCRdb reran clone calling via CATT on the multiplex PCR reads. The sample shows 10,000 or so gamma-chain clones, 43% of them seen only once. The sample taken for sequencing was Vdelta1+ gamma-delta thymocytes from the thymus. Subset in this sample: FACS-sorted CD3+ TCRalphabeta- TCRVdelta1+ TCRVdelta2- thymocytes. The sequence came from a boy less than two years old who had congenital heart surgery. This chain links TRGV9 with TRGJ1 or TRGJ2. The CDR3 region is CALWEADFYYKKLF. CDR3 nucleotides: TGTGCCTTGTGGGAGGCGGATTTTTATTATAAGAAACTCTTT.